The entry below gives a single T cell receptor (beta chain) sequence along with its context. This sample is drawn from a study of human T cells and chemical hapten exposure. V was cut by 3 bases and J by 4 bases, with 9 bases left in between. Germline CDR1 DFQATT, CDR2 SNEGSKA (reference sequence). The CDR3 is 13 amino acids. Time point given: patch test 3, about 24 weeks after DPC sensitization. The treatment: therapeutic diphenylcyclopropenone sensitization with weekly scalp DPC. TCRdb reprocessed the RACE reads with MiXCR, giving one entry per CDR3 protein. Found here are some 84,000 distinct CDR3 sequences, roughly a tenth of them singletons; the top ten hold 3% to 4%.

The sample here was whole blood, taken in connection with sensitization to the hapten diphenylcyclopropenone (DPC). This TCR came from a woman in her 50s with alopecia areata. Some clones in this sample may be carry-over from other donors' samples. The V gene is TRBV20-1, the J gene TRBJ2-2; no clear D. The CDR3 is CSASLVGTGELFF. CDR3 sequence (DNA): TGCAGTGCTAGCCTAGTGGGCACCGGGGAGCTGTTTTTT.